These 28 T cell receptor beta chains were sequenced from one sample in a study of T cell repertoires in cytomegalovirus infection. One entry per CDR3 protein results from TCRdb running MiXCR on the reads. The sample includes around 320,000 distinct CDR3 sequences, 8% to 10% of them seen just once. Material for sequencing was PBMCs. Receptor source: a human donor in good health (CMV status not recorded). Some clones in this sample may be carry-over from other donors' samples.

This chain connects TRBV2 to TRBJ2-5, with TRBD1 matching over 8 bases. The CDR3 has 15 residues. The V gene end was trimmed by 5 bases and the J gene end by 5 bases; junction bases not matched to a gene: 10. Germline V gene sequence: CDR1 SNHLY, CDR2 FYNNEI. The CDR3, as DNA: TGTGCCAGCAGTAGAGACAGGGGTCCAAGGGAGACCCAGTACTTC. As protein: CASSRDRGPRETQYF.

This chain connects TRBV20-1 to TRBJ2-1; D ambiguous. From germline, CDR1 is DFQATT and CDR2 SNEGSKA (reference sequence). The CDR3 consists of 14 residues. Trimming left V 3 bases short and J 0 bases short, with 9 bases between. The CDR3 DNA reads TGCAGTGCTAGGTCCCGTAGCTCCTACAATGAGCAGTTCTTC. Residues: CSARSRSSYNEQFF.

This clonotype was detected many times. This rearrangement joins TRBV7-9 to TRBJ2-1, with D maybe TRBD1 (5 bases). CDR1 SEHNR and CDR2 FQNEAQ come from the germline V gene (reference sequence). The CDR3 runs 15 residues. Trimming took 5 bases from V and 4 from J, leaving 15 bases between them. The CDR3 DNA reads as TGTGCCAGCAGCCCAGCAGGGTTTGGGTACAATGAGCAGTTCTTC. Residues: CASSPAGFGYNEQFF.

V is TRBV5-1 and J is TRBJ2-1; D is ambiguous. Germline V gene lookup returns CDR1 SGHRS and CDR2 YFSETQ. Trimming pared 4 bases from V and 0 bases from J, leaving 14 bases between. The CDR3 loop spans 16 amino acids. The CDR3 protein is CASSAGPGGSYNEQFF. DNA for the CDR3: TGCGCCAGCAGCGCTGGACCAGGTGGCTCCTACAATGAGCAGTTCTTC.

CDR3: CASSYPDRDGNQPQHF. The CDR3, as DNA: TGTGCCAGCAGTTATCCAGACAGGGATGGCAATCAGCCCCAGCATTTT. The chain employs TRBV27 and TRBJ1-5, with TRBD1 matching 7 bases. The CDR3 consists of 16 residues. The germline V gene encodes CDR1 MNHEY and CDR2 SMNVEV (reference sequence). After removal of 4 bases from V and 2 bases from J, the junction contained 8 bases not matched to a gene.

This clonotype was recorded many times. This chain links TRBV6-5 with TRBJ2-1; TRBD1 is a possible D gene (5 bases). The ends were cut back, 0 bases at V and 6 bases at J, with 15 bases in the middle. Germline CDR1 reads MNHEY; CDR2 reads SVGAGI. The CDR3 runs to 16 residues. CDR3 region: CASSYSAGIGFNEQFF. CDR3 in DNA: TGTGCCAGCAGTTACTCGGCAGGGATTGGCTTCAATGAGCAGTTCTTC.

This clonotype has more than one count but fewer than ten. CDR3 protein: CASGGRGVHEQYF. DNA of the CDR3: TGTGCCAGTGGGGGGCGGGGCGTCCACGAGCAGTACTTC. V and J are TRBV6-1 and TRBJ2-7; D might be TRBD1 or TRBD2, each matching 6 bases. Per the germline V gene, CDR1 is MNHNS and CDR2 is SASEGT. CDR3 length equals 13 residues. V lost 9 bases to trimming and J lost 5 bases, with 17 bases between them.

This clonotype was seen only a few times. V and J are TRBV27 and TRBJ2-3; the match to TRBD1 covers 7 bases. The CDR3 is 15 residues long. CDR1 and CDR2 from the germline V gene are MNHEY and SMNVEV (reference sequence). Trimming cost V 7 bases and J 2 bases; bases outside gene matches: 9. For the CDR3, the DNA is TGTGCCAGCACCCGACAGGGCCCCACCACAGATACGCAGTATTTT. Translated: CASTRQGPTTDTQYF.

The table lists this clonotype with many counts. This chain's CDR3 is CASSPGGAGELFF. CDR3 bases: TGTGCCAGCAGCCCCGGGGGGGCCGGGGAGCTGTTTTTT. The chain recombines TRBV7-3 with TRBJ2-2; 8 bases agree with TRBD2. The CDR3 loop spans 13 amino acids. Trimming at V came to 5 bases and at J to 6 bases, leaving 2 bases not matched to a gene. CDR1 is SGHTA and CDR2 is FQGTGA in the germline V gene. The whole variable domain, filled in from reference TRBV7-3 and TRBJ2-2, reads GAGVSQTPSNKVTEKGKYVELRCDPISGHTALYWYRQSLGQGPEFLIYFQGTGAADDSGLPNDRFFAVRPEGSVSTLKIQRTERGDSAVYLCASSPGGAGELFFGEGSRLTVL.

This chain joins TRBV20-1 and TRBJ1-5; no definite D call. Per the germline V gene, CDR1 is DFQATT and CDR2 is SNEGSKA (reference sequence). V dropped 3 bases and J dropped 4 bases, with 16 bases sitting between them. The CDR3 totals 15 residues. Here the CDR3 DNA reads TGCAGTGCTAGGGAGACGAGAGTTCAAAATCAGCCCCAGCATTTT. It specifies CSARETRVQNQPQHF.

This clonotype has at least ten counts. CDR3 sequence (DNA): TGCAGCGCAGGGGGCGGGGGCTATGGCTACACCTTC. It specifies CSAGGGGYGYTF. V gene TRBV20-1 combines with J gene TRBJ1-2; TRBD1 matches at 8 bases. In germline, CDR1 is DFQATT, CDR2 SNEGSKA (reference sequence). This CDR3 is 12 amino acids long.

This clonotype was seen a few times. The chain uses TRBV7-6 and TRBJ2-2; D is perhaps TRBD1 or TRBD2 (5 bases each). In germline, CDR1 is SGHVS, CDR2 FNYEAQ. V lost 3 bases, J lost 6 bases, and 11 bases lay in between. There are 14 residues in the CDR3. The DNA for the CDR3 is TGTGCCAGCAGCTTTCCAGGGACCGCCGGGGAGCTGTTTTTT. It codes for CASSFPGTAGELFF.

There are many counts of this clonotype. The V gene is TRBV6-1, the J gene TRBJ1-2; D remains unclear. V shed 2 bases and J shed 4 bases, with 8 bases lying between them. The CDR3 runs 13 residues. Germline assignment: CDR1 MNHNS and CDR2 SASEGT. CDR3 protein: CASSERQTYGYTF. The CDR3 coding sequence is TGTGCCAGCAGTGAAAGGCAGACCTATGGCTACACCTTC.

This clonotype was counted many times. V usage is TRBV6-2 or TRBV6-3 and J usage is TRBJ1-2; no firm D call. The CDR3 sequence is 12 residues long. Trimming took 6 bases from V and 4 from J, leaving 9 bases between them. Looked up from germline, CDR1 is MNHEY and CDR2 is SVGEGT. CDR3 DNA: TGTGCCAGCAGCAACCCTTCCTATGGCTACACCTTC. Protein product: CASSNPSYGYTF.

In its sample, this clonotype was seen many times. This rearrangement joins TRBV7-2 to TRBJ1-2; no clear D gene. Germline V gives CDR1 SGHTA, CDR2 FQGNSA. Between the trimmed V and J ends, which lost 8 bases and 6 bases, there was a span of 16 bases. There are 13 residues in the CDR3. The CDR3 spells CASHGQERHGYTF. The DNA of the CDR3 is TGTGCCAGCCACGGCCAGGAACGTCATGGCTACACCTTC.

The chain joins TRBV4-2 to TRBJ1-1; no reliable D call. The CDR3 extends over 13 amino acids. V was cut by 0 bases and J by 11 bases, with 13 bases left in between. Germline V lookup: CDR1 LGHNA, CDR2 YNFKEQ. CDR3 region: CASSQDLENQAFF. As DNA, the CDR3 is TGTGCCAGCAGCCAAGATCTAGAGAACCAGGCTTTCTTT.

This clonotype showed up many times. The chain has TRBV7-2 and TRBJ2-7; 12 bases align to TRBD2. The trim removed 4 bases at V and 4 bases at J, leaving 5 bases unmatched. Germline V gene sequence: CDR1 SGHTA, CDR2 FQGNSA. The CDR3 has 15 amino acids. The CDR3 nucleotides read TGTGCCAGCAGCTCTCTAGCGGGAGGGCTTTACGAGCAGTACTTC. This codes for CASSSLAGGLYEQYF.

This clonotype came up many times. J is TRBJ2-2 and V is TRBV11-2; TRBD2 aligns across 8 bases. The CDR3 is 17 residues long. V shed 4 bases, J shed 4 bases, and the junction held 11 bases outside the gene matches. Germline CDR1 SGHAT, CDR2 FQNNGV. CDR3 sequence reads: CASSSTLGLAVTGELFF. Here the CDR3 DNA reads TGTGCCAGCAGCTCAACCCTCGGACTAGCAGTCACCGGGGAGCTGTTTTTT.

This clonotype was detected ten times or more. V is TRBV7-2 and J is TRBJ2-5, with a tentative D call TRBD2 (5 bases). This CDR3 contains 14 residues. CDR1 is SGHTA and CDR2 is FQGNSA in the germline V gene. The ends were cut back, 4 bases at V and 5 bases at J, with 14 bases in the middle. CDR3: CASSSHGSGETQYF. DNA of the CDR3: TGTGCCAGCAGCTCGCACGGCTCGGGGGAGACCCAGTACTTC.

This clonotype was observed a few times. The rearrangement joins TRBV20-1 to TRBJ2-7, with TRBD1 identical over 9 bases. The junction had 2 bases not matched to a gene; V was cut back by 1 base and J by 7 bases. The CDR3 extends over 12 amino acids. Germline V gene sequence: CDR1 DFQATT, CDR2 SNEGSKA (reference sequence). The CDR3 is CSARAGQGEQYF. The CDR3 DNA is TGCAGTGCTAGAGCGGGACAGGGTGAGCAGTACTTC.

The J gene is TRBJ2-5, the V gene TRBV6-5, with 8 bases aligning to TRBD2. Germline CDR1 is MNHEY and CDR2 is SVGAGI. V lost 0 bases to trimming and J lost 5 bases; unmatched junction nucleotides: 5. CDR3 size: 15 residues. CDR3 residues: CASSYSRTSFETQYF. The DNA of the CDR3 is TGTGCCAGCAGTTACTCCAGGACTAGCTTTGAGACCCAGTACTTC.

This chain connects TRBV7-3 to TRBJ2-1, with 7 bases fitting TRBD1. The V segment lost 5 bases and the J segment 15 bases; nucleotides outside the gene matches: 10. CDR1 is SGHTA and CDR2 is FQGTGA in the germline V gene. The CDR3 totals 12 residues. CDR3 sequence (DNA): TGTGCCAGCAGCGAGTACAGGGGTTTAAGGTTCTTC. This encodes CASSEYRGLRFF.

This clonotype showed up many times. The chain links TRBV7-2 to TRBJ2-7; D remains unclear. Germline V CDR1 and CDR2: SGHTA, FQGNSA. Trimming pared 3 bases from V and 0 bases from J, leaving 9 bases between. The CDR3 is made up of 14 amino acids. The CDR3 spells CASSFLTHSYEQYF. The CDR3 DNA follows: TGTGCCAGCAGCTTTCTGACGCACTCCTACGAGCAGTACTTC.

J is TRBJ2-4 and V is TRBV28; possibly TRBD1 for D (7 bases). Germline V gives CDR1 MDHEN, CDR2 SYDVKM. CDR3 length equals 15 residues. Between the trimmed V and J ends, which lost 7 bases and 0 bases, there was a span of 13 bases. The chain's CDR3 is CASTRRGLAKNIQYF. For the CDR3, the DNA is TGTGCCAGCACCCGGAGGGGGCTAGCCAAAAACATTCAGTACTTC.

Only a few counts were recorded for this clonotype. The chain employs TRBV12-3 or TRBV12-4 and TRBJ1-2; tentative D call: TRBD1 (6 bases). V was pared by 5 bases and J by 4 bases, with 17 bases between. The CDR3 sequence is 15 residues long. CDR3 nucleotides: TGTGCCAGCAGTCTGTCCGACAGGCCTACCTATGGCTACACCTTC. It specifies CASSLSDRPTYGYTF.

The rearrangement joins TRBV7-2 to TRBJ2-1; D is unclear. Germline CDR1 and CDR2: SGHTA and FQGNSA. V shed 5 bases and J shed 9 bases, with 14 bases lying between them. The CDR3 loop spans 13 amino acids. CDR3 loop: CASSPQVNSEQFF. CDR3 in DNA: TGTGCCAGCAGCCCCCAAGTCAACAGTGAGCAGTTCTTC.

This clonotype has a count of ten or more. The chain combines TRBV10-3 with TRBJ2-3, with TRBD2 matching 8 bases. The V and J ends lost 2 bases and 4 bases, in that order; junction bases with no gene match: 11. The germline V gene encodes CDR1 ENHRY and CDR2 SYGVKD. This CDR3 is built from 17 residues. This CDR3 is CAISEPTIAGLADTQYF. The CDR3 DNA follows: TGTGCCATCAGTGAGCCAACTATAGCGGGGTTAGCAGATACGCAGTATTTT.

Only a few counts were recorded for this clonotype. This chain joins TRBV20-1 and TRBJ2-1; D perhaps matches TRBD1 (6 bases). V dropped 3 bases and J dropped 4 bases, with 16 bases sitting between them. Germline CDR1 is DFQATT and CDR2 is SNEGSKA (reference sequence). The length of the CDR3 is 15 residues. The CDR3 DNA reads as TGCAGTGCTAGTATCGGCAGGGGCCATTACAATGAGCAGTTCTTC. Its protein is CSASIGRGHYNEQFF.